These T cell receptor beta chains were read from a single sample in a study of T-cell reconstitution after alpha-beta-depleted transplantation in children. TCRdb passed the PCR reads through MiXCR, listing each CDR3 protein once. The profile shows around 94,000 distinct CDR3 sequences, approximately 5.4% of them singletons. Sequenced material: PBMCs, mostly from graft donor cells, taken 60 days after TCRalphabeta/CD19-depleted stem cell transplant. The receptors were sampled from a female patient aged 2-10 years who had a stem cell transplant for Fanconi anemia, so the T cells may come from the graft donor. CDR3s include the opening cysteine and the closing phenylalanine or tryptophan. Fields, in order: clone size, D gene, V gene, CDR3 length, J gene, CDR3 protein, CDR3 DNA. D genes are given only for firm matches. Clone size appears in some rows only: once, few, many, or a class for an expanded clone.

clone_size: many; d_call: -; v_call: TRBV15; cdr3_length: 13; j_call: TRBJ2-6; cdr3_aa: CATSYAGANVLTF; cdr3_nt: TGTGCCACCAGCTATGCTGGGGCCAACGTCCTGACTTTC
clone_size: many; d_call: TRBD1; v_call: TRBV5-1; cdr3_length: 13; j_call: TRBJ2-7; cdr3_aa: CASSLQGSHEQYF; cdr3_nt: TGCGCCAGCAGCTTACAGGGGTCCCACGAGCAGTACTTC
clone_size: many; d_call: -; v_call: TRBV15; cdr3_length: 18; j_call: TRBJ2-1; cdr3_aa: CATSRDIHRFPSYNEQFF; cdr3_nt: TGTGCCACCAGCAGAGACATACACAGATTCCCCTCCTACAATGAGCAGTTCTTC
clone_size: few; d_call: -; v_call: TRBV5-5; cdr3_length: 12; j_call: TRBJ1-2; cdr3_aa: CASSWDPRSYTF; cdr3_nt: TGTGCCAGCAGCTGGGACCCCCGGTCCTACACCTTC
clone_size: many; d_call: -; v_call: TRBV28; cdr3_length: 15; j_call: TRBJ2-6; cdr3_aa: CASSRQPRGANVLTF; cdr3_nt: TGTGCCAGCAGTCGACAGCCCCGTGGGGCCAACGTCCTGACTTTC
clone_size: many; d_call: -; v_call: TRBV28; cdr3_length: 19; j_call: TRBJ2-5; cdr3_aa: CASGRYWVLGEHGEMTQYF; cdr3_nt: TGTGCCAGCGGACGTTATTGGGTTTTAGGGGAGCACGGGGAAATGACCCAGTACTTC
clone_size: few; d_call: TRBD1; v_call: TRBV20-1; cdr3_length: 14; j_call: TRBJ2-7; cdr3_aa: CSARSGTVSYEQYF; cdr3_nt: TGCAGTGCTAGATCGGGGACAGTATCCTACGAGCAGTACTTC
clone_size: -; d_call: -; v_call: TRBV20-1; cdr3_length: 11; j_call: TRBJ2-7; cdr3_aa: CSARRRYEQYF; cdr3_nt: TGCAGTGCTAGGCGCAGATACGAGCAGTACTTC
clone_size: many; d_call: -; v_call: TRBV11-2; cdr3_length: 14; j_call: TRBJ1-6; cdr3_aa: CASSYRVYNSPLHF; cdr3_nt: TGTGCCAGCAGCTACAGGGTCTATAATTCACCCCTCCACTTT
clone_size: many; d_call: TRBD2; v_call: TRBV18; cdr3_length: 17; j_call: TRBJ2-7; cdr3_aa: CASSRGLAGGSSYEQYF; cdr3_nt: TGTGCCAGCTCACGGGGACTAGCGGGGGGAAGCTCCTACGAGCAGTACTTC
clone_size: many; d_call: TRBD2; v_call: TRBV3-1; cdr3_length: 16; j_call: TRBJ2-1; cdr3_aa: CASTVMGLAGGNEQFF; cdr3_nt: TGTGCCAGCACCGTTATGGGACTAGCGGGAGGGAATGAGCAGTTCTTC
clone_size: many; d_call: -; v_call: TRBV5-1; cdr3_length: 14; j_call: TRBJ2-1; cdr3_aa: CASSLSGEGNEQFF; cdr3_nt: TGCGCCAGCAGCTTGTCAGGGGAGGGCAATGAGCAGTTCTTC
clone_size: many; d_call: -; v_call: TRBV4-2; cdr3_length: 12; j_call: TRBJ2-1; cdr3_aa: CASSQEGAGQFF; cdr3_nt: TGTGCCAGCAGCCAAGAAGGGGCGGGGCAGTTCTTC
clone_size: medium-sized; d_call: -; v_call: TRBV29-1; cdr3_length: 14; j_call: TRBJ2-1; cdr3_aa: CSVIGPATYNEQFF; cdr3_nt: TGCAGCGTTATAGGTCCAGCGACCTACAATGAGCAGTTCTTC
clone_size: few; d_call: TRBD2; v_call: TRBV6-5; cdr3_length: 16; j_call: TRBJ2-5; cdr3_aa: CASSYSGGGGGETQYF; cdr3_nt: TGTGCCAGCAGTTACTCCGGCGGGGGAGGTGGAGAGACCCAGTACTTC
clone_size: few; d_call: TRBD2; v_call: TRBV3-1; cdr3_length: 18; j_call: TRBJ2-5; cdr3_aa: CASSQDRRLAGGRETQYF; cdr3_nt: TGTGCCAGCAGCCAAGATAGACGACTAGCGGGGGGGCGAGAGACCCAGTACTTC
clone_size: many; d_call: -; v_call: TRBV12-3/TRBV12-4; cdr3_length: 14; j_call: TRBJ2-5; cdr3_aa: CASSLGAGGGTQYF; cdr3_nt: TGTGCCAGCAGTTTGGGGGCAGGAGGCGGGACCCAGTACTTC
clone_size: many; d_call: TRBD2; v_call: TRBV3-1; cdr3_length: 17; j_call: TRBJ2-3; cdr3_aa: CASSPHLAEVSTDTQYF; cdr3_nt: TGTGCCAGCAGCCCCCACCTAGCGGAAGTTTCCACAGATACGCAGTATTTT
clone_size: few; d_call: TRBD2; v_call: TRBV7-8; cdr3_length: 17; j_call: TRBJ2-1; cdr3_aa: CASSLLSRASGMYEQFF; cdr3_nt: TGTGCCAGCAGCTTATTATCACGGGCTAGCGGGATGTATGAGCAGTTCTTC
clone_size: many; d_call: TRBD2; v_call: TRBV6-5; cdr3_length: 15; j_call: TRBJ2-1; cdr3_aa: CASTSSGSSYNEQFF; cdr3_nt: TGTGCCAGCACCTCCAGCGGGAGCTCCTACAATGAGCAGTTCTTC
clone_size: many; d_call: TRBD2; v_call: TRBV12-3/TRBV12-4; cdr3_length: 18; j_call: TRBJ2-3; cdr3_aa: CASTLLWGGGRSTDTQYF; cdr3_nt: TGTGCCAGCACCTTACTTTGGGGGGGAGGAAGGAGCACAGATACGCAGTATTTT
clone_size: few; d_call: TRBD2; v_call: TRBV2; cdr3_length: 15; j_call: TRBJ2-2; cdr3_aa: CASSERLREAGELFF; cdr3_nt: TGTGCCAGCAGTGAAAGGCTTCGGGAGGCCGGGGAGCTGTTTTTT
clone_size: many; d_call: TRBD1; v_call: TRBV28; cdr3_length: 14; j_call: TRBJ2-7; cdr3_aa: CASTLGTGAYEQYF; cdr3_nt: TGTGCCAGCACCCTGGGGACAGGGGCCTACGAGCAGTACTTC
clone_size: many; d_call: TRBD1; v_call: TRBV28; cdr3_length: 16; j_call: TRBJ2-2; cdr3_aa: CASGPRTGMNTGELFF; cdr3_nt: TGTGCCAGCGGCCCCAGGACAGGGATGAACACCGGGGAGCTGTTTTTT
clone_size: many; d_call: -; v_call: TRBV12-3/TRBV12-4; cdr3_length: 14; j_call: TRBJ2-3; cdr3_aa: CASSTETRTDTQYF; cdr3_nt: TGTGCCAGCAGTACCGAGACTCGCACAGATACGCAGTATTTT
clone_size: few; d_call: TRBD2; v_call: TRBV14; cdr3_length: 16; j_call: TRBJ2-7; cdr3_aa: CASSPTLASGRYEQYF; cdr3_nt: TGTGCCAGCAGCCCCACCCTTGCTAGCGGGCGCTACGAGCAGTACTTC
clone_size: many; d_call: -; v_call: TRBV12-3/TRBV12-4; cdr3_length: 13; j_call: TRBJ1-6; cdr3_aa: CASSRMVPEPLHF; cdr3_nt: TGTGCCAGCAGCCGGATGGTCCCAGAACCCCTCCACTTT
clone_size: many; d_call: TRBD2; v_call: TRBV5-6; cdr3_length: 18; j_call: TRBJ2-1; cdr3_aa: CASSSPGLAGGSYNEQFF; cdr3_nt: TGTGCCAGCAGCTCCCCGGGACTAGCGGGGGGCTCATACAATGAGCAGTTCTTC
clone_size: few; d_call: TRBD2; v_call: TRBV23-1; cdr3_length: 13; j_call: TRBJ2-1; cdr3_aa: CAHLAGVSSEQFF; cdr3_nt: TGCGCTCATCTAGCGGGGGTTTCCAGTGAGCAGTTCTTC
clone_size: many; d_call: -; v_call: TRBV29-1; cdr3_length: 14; j_call: TRBJ2-2; cdr3_aa: CSVEYGANTGELFF; cdr3_nt: TGCAGCGTTGAATACGGGGCGAACACCGGGGAGCTGTTTTTT
clone_size: many; d_call: TRBD1; v_call: TRBV19; cdr3_length: 19; j_call: TRBJ1-2; cdr3_aa: CASSPAPGQASPGGYGYTF; cdr3_nt: TGTGCCAGTAGTCCGGCCCCGGGACAGGCCTCCCCCGGAGGCTATGGCTACACCTTC
clone_size: many; d_call: TRBD1; v_call: TRBV12-3/TRBV12-4; cdr3_length: 17; j_call: TRBJ2-1; cdr3_aa: CASSRVRGDRDYNEQFF; cdr3_nt: TGTGCCAGCAGCCGAGTTCGGGGGGACAGGGACTACAATGAGCAGTTCTTC
clone_size: -; d_call: -; v_call: TRBV7-9; cdr3_length: 14; j_call: TRBJ2-7; cdr3_aa: CASSLKGNSYEQYF; cdr3_nt: TGTGCCAGCAGCTTGAAAGGGAACTCCTACGAGCAGTACTTC
clone_size: few; d_call: TRBD2; v_call: TRBV20-1; cdr3_length: 14; j_call: TRBJ2-7; cdr3_aa: CSAHSGRAGGEQYF; cdr3_nt: TGCAGTGCTCATAGCGGGAGGGCCGGCGGGGAGCAGTACTTC
clone_size: many; d_call: -; v_call: TRBV28; cdr3_length: 13; j_call: TRBJ1-5; cdr3_aa: CASSFGRGQPQHF; cdr3_nt: TGTGCCAGCAGTTTCGGTAGGGGCCAGCCCCAGCATTTT
clone_size: many; d_call: -; v_call: TRBV21-1; cdr3_length: 16; j_call: TRBJ2-2; cdr3_aa: CASSPRLAANTGELFF; cdr3_nt: TGTGCCAGCAGCCCTCGACTAGCGGCGAACACCGGGGAGCTGTTTTTT
clone_size: many; d_call: TRBD2; v_call: TRBV10-3; cdr3_length: 14; j_call: TRBJ2-3; cdr3_aa: CAISVSGAEDTQYF; cdr3_nt: TGTGCCATCAGTGTAAGCGGGGCTGAGGATACGCAGTATTTT
clone_size: many; d_call: TRBD2; v_call: TRBV28; cdr3_length: 15; j_call: TRBJ2-1; cdr3_aa: CASTLAGGGGNEQFF; cdr3_nt: TGTGCCAGCACCTTAGCGGGAGGAGGTGGCAATGAGCAGTTCTTC
clone_size: -; d_call: -; v_call: TRBV2; cdr3_length: 14; j_call: TRBJ2-3; cdr3_aa: CASSVAWTADTQYF; cdr3_nt: TGTGCCAGCAGTGTCGCTTGGACAGCGGATACGCAGTATTTT
clone_size: many; d_call: TRBD2; v_call: TRBV9; cdr3_length: 14; j_call: TRBJ2-3; cdr3_aa: CASSPAGDVDTQYF; cdr3_nt: TGTGCCAGCAGCCCCGCGGGGGATGTAGATACGCAGTATTTT
clone_size: few; d_call: TRBD1; v_call: TRBV5-1; cdr3_length: 16; j_call: TRBJ2-1; cdr3_aa: CASSLAGQVSYNEQFF; cdr3_nt: TGCGCCAGCAGCTTGGCCGGACAGGTGTCCTACAATGAGCAGTTCTTC
clone_size: few; d_call: -; v_call: TRBV5-5; cdr3_length: 15; j_call: TRBJ2-7; cdr3_aa: CASSLLTGQGSEQYF; cdr3_nt: TGTGCCAGCAGCTTGTTGACGGGCCAGGGTAGCGAGCAGTACTTC
clone_size: -; d_call: TRBD2; v_call: TRBV11-2; cdr3_length: 18; j_call: TRBJ2-6; cdr3_aa: CASSYRLAGEAGANVLTF; cdr3_nt: TGTGCCAGCAGCTACCGACTAGCGGGAGAGGCTGGGGCCAACGTCCTGACTTTC
clone_size: -; d_call: -; v_call: TRBV3-1; cdr3_length: 14; j_call: TRBJ2-2; cdr3_aa: CASSPGGVTGELFF; cdr3_nt: TGTGCCAGCAGCCCTGGGGGAGTCACCGGGGAGCTGTTTTTT
clone_size: many; d_call: -; v_call: TRBV3-1; cdr3_length: 14; j_call: TRBJ1-1; cdr3_aa: CASNNGQKNTEAFF; cdr3_nt: TGTGCCAGCAATAACGGACAGAAGAACACTGAAGCTTTCTTT
clone_size: few; d_call: -; v_call: TRBV20-1; cdr3_length: 16; j_call: TRBJ2-7; cdr3_aa: CSARDSDEGVSYEQYF; cdr3_nt: TGCAGTGCTAGAGATAGCGATGAAGGGGTCTCCTACGAGCAGTACTTC
clone_size: -; d_call: TRBD1; v_call: TRBV6-5; cdr3_length: 14; j_call: TRBJ1-6; cdr3_aa: CASSYETGNSPLHF; cdr3_nt: TGTGCCAGCAGTTACGAGACAGGGAATTCACCCCTCCACTTT
clone_size: many; d_call: -; v_call: TRBV5-6; cdr3_length: 14; j_call: TRBJ2-7; cdr3_aa: CASSFRHRSYEQYF; cdr3_nt: TGTGCCAGCAGCTTCAGACACCGCTCCTACGAGCAGTACTTC
clone_size: few; d_call: -; v_call: TRBV21-1; cdr3_length: 15; j_call: TRBJ1-5; cdr3_aa: CASSKVKGAGEPQHF; cdr3_nt: TGTGCCAGCAGCAAAGTGAAAGGGGCGGGAGAGCCCCAGCATTTT
clone_size: many; d_call: -; v_call: TRBV6-1; cdr3_length: 15; j_call: TRBJ1-3; cdr3_aa: CASSASGAGGNTIYF; cdr3_nt: TGTGCCAGCAGCGCCTCTGGGGCAGGCGGAAACACCATATATTTT
clone_size: many; d_call: TRBD2; v_call: TRBV7-2; cdr3_length: 14; j_call: TRBJ2-7; cdr3_aa: CASSGSSGHYEQYF; cdr3_nt: TGTGCCAGCAGCGGATCTAGCGGTCACTACGAGCAGTACTTC
clone_size: many; d_call: -; v_call: TRBV2; cdr3_length: 16; j_call: TRBJ1-1; cdr3_aa: CASSVHLGSLNTEAFF; cdr3_nt: TGTGCCAGCAGTGTCCACCTGGGGTCATTAAACACTGAAGCTTTCTTT
clone_size: -; d_call: TRBD1; v_call: TRBV2; cdr3_length: 19; j_call: TRBJ1-3; cdr3_aa: CTSSRHPIHRQGVGNTIYF; cdr3_nt: TGTACCAGCAGTCGTCACCCCATCCACCGACAGGGAGTTGGAAACACCATATATTTT